The rows below give T cell receptor beta chains drawn from one sample of a study of cytomegalovirus exposure and HLA in healthy donors. Here immunoSEQ multiplex PCR was the method, and the copy in TCRdb shows in-frame clones only, minus some. The data contain 130,000 or so clones, roughly four fifths of them singletons. Sequenced sample: PBMCs. Receptors originate from a man aged 18 to 29 in good health and CMV-seropositive. Each CDR3 is given with its conserved first and last residue. Fields, in order: clone size, D gene, V gene, J gene, CDR3 DNA, CDR3 protein. The D gene is left open where the match is weak. Only part of the rows carry a size: once, few, many, or a class if the clone is expanded.

once	.	TRBV18	TRBJ1-4	TGTGCCAGCTCCGGACAGCGGGGCGAAAAACTGTTTTTT	CASSGQRGEKLFF
.	TRBD2	TRBV2	TRBJ2-1	TGTGCCAGCAGGGAACCGGGACTAGGGGACAATGAGCAGTTCTTC	CASREPGLGDNEQFF
once	TRBD1	TRBV6-1	TRBJ2-3	TGTGCCAGCAGTGCCTGGTCCGGGACAGGTGGAACAGATACGCAGTATTTT	CASSAWSGTGGTDTQYF
.	.	TRBV21-1	TRBJ2-1	TGTGCCAGCAGCACCCGACGCGGAAACAGGGAAGATGGATATATTGAGCAGTTCTTC	CASSTRRGNREDGYIEQFF
.	.	TRBV27	TRBJ2-7	TGTGCCAGCAGTTTACAGGTTTCCTACGAGCAGTACTTC	CASSLQVSYEQYF
.	.	TRBV5-8	TRBJ1-2	TGTGCCAGCAGCGGACCGGACAGTTCCAGCCCCCTAAACTATGGCTACACCTTC	CASSGPDSSSPLNYGYTF
.	TRBD1	TRBV15	TRBJ2-5	TGTGCCACCAGCAGAGTGGGACAGCCGTACCAAGAGACCCAGTACTTC	CATSRVGQPYQETQYF
few	TRBD2	TRBV27	TRBJ2-1	TGTGCCAGCAGTTCGGGAGGGACCTACAATGAGCAGTTCTTC	CASSSGGTYNEQFF
once	.	TRBV4-2	TRBJ2-2	TGTGCCAGCAGCCCCTTATCTGCGAACACCGGGGAGCTGTTTTTT	CASSPLSANTGELFF
.	TRBD1	TRBV7-2	TRBJ2-7	TGTGCCAGCAGTCTTGGACAGGGGGCCTACGAGCAGTACTTC	CASSLGQGAYEQYF
.	.	TRBV27	TRBJ2-7	TGTGCCAGCAGTTTATTCGGCCGGGGCTACGAGCAGTACTTC	CASSLFGRGYEQYF
.	.	TRBV9	TRBJ1-2	TGTGCCAGCAGCGTAAGTCGGGCAGGGCATAACTATGGCTACACCTTC	CASSVSRAGHNYGYTF
.	TRBD2	TRBV27	TRBJ2-1	TGTGCCAGCAGTCCCTACGGACTAGACAACTACAATGAGCAGTTCTTC	CASSPYGLDNYNEQFF
.	.	TRBV7-9	TRBJ2-1	TGTGCCAGCAGCTTGGGCGTCAATGAGCAGTTCTTC	CASSLGVNEQFF
.	TRBD1	TRBV27	TRBJ1-4	TGTGCCAGCAGTTCCAGGCCGGGACAGGGGAACAGAAAACTGTTTTTT	CASSSRPGQGNRKLFF
once	TRBD1	TRBV5-1	TRBJ2-2	TGCGCCAGCAACCGGGACAGGGCGGACACCGGGGAGCTGTTTTTT	CASNRDRADTGELFF
.	TRBD1	TRBV7-9	TRBJ2-7	TGTGCCAGCAGCGTCTCCGGGACAGAAAGCTACGAGCAGTACTTC	CASSVSGTESYEQYF
.	TRBD1	TRBV11-3	TRBJ2-7	TGTGCCAGCAGCCCCGGACAGGGGGAGCAGTACTTC	CASSPGQGEQYF
.	TRBD1	TRBV6-6	TRBJ1-5	TGTGCCAGCAGCCTAGCAGGGGGTGGTCAGCCCCAGCATTTT	CASSLAGGGQPQHF
.	TRBD1	TRBV30	TRBJ1-5	TGTGCCTGGGGTGAGGGACAGACCCATTTGCCCCAGCATTTT	CAWGEGQTHLPQHF
.	.	TRBV20-1	TRBJ1-2	TGCAGTGCTAGAGGGGCCGTCGCCTACACCTTC	CSARGAVAYTF
.	TRBD1	TRBV11-2	TRBJ2-7	TGTGCCAGCAGCTTAATCCGGGGGGACAGGGTCTACGAGCAGTACTTC	CASSLIRGDRVYEQYF
.	TRBD1	TRBV5-1	TRBJ1-2	TGCGCCAGCAGCGGACCGGGACAGGGTAACTATGGCTACACCTTC	CASSGPGQGNYGYTF
.	TRBD2	TRBV9	TRBJ2-1	TGTGCCAGCAGTACCCGTAGCGGGAGCTCCTACAATGAGCAGTTCTTC	CASSTRSGSSYNEQFF
.	.	TRBV10-1	TRBJ2-1	TGCGCCAGCAGTCCGGTGGGGACTTCCTCGGACAATGAGCAGTTCTTC	CASSPVGTSSDNEQFF
few	TRBD1	TRBV11-3	TRBJ2-7	TGTGCCAGCAGCCGTGACAGGGGCGAACCCTACGAGCAGTACTTC	CASSRDRGEPYEQYF
.	TRBD1	TRBV28	TRBJ1-2	TGTGCCAGCAGTACCCAGGGGGTAAGAGGGGGCTACACCTTC	CASSTQGVRGGYTF
.	TRBD1	TRBV6-6	TRBJ1-1	TGTGCCAGCAGTTACTCGCAGGGGGCGACTGAAGCTTTCTTT	CASSYSQGATEAFF
.	.	TRBV27	TRBJ1-1	TGTGCCAGCAGAGAAGTATCAGGGTGGACTGAAGCTTTCTTT	CASREVSGWTEAFF
.	.	TRBV7-9	TRBJ1-4	TGTGCCAGCAGCCCAAGAGGAGGGGAGAATGAAAAACTGTTTTTT	CASSPRGGENEKLFF
.	TRBD2	TRBV13	TRBJ2-3	TGTGCCAGCAGCTTCCGGCTAGCGGCTAGCACAGATACGCAGTATTTT	CASSFRLAASTDTQYF
.	.	TRBV5-1	TRBJ1-1	TGCGCCAGCAGCGATTCAGGGCGGAACACTGAAGCTTTCTTT	CASSDSGRNTEAFF
few	TRBD1	TRBV28	TRBJ1-5	TGTGCCAGCAGTGTCCCAACAGGGGGCATTCAGCCCCAGCATTTT	CASSVPTGGIQPQHF
.	.	TRBV28	TRBJ2-7	TGTGCCAGCAGTGCCCTATCTTACGAGCAGTACTTC	CASSALSYEQYF
.	TRBD1	TRBV28	TRBJ2-6	TGTGCCAGCAGTTTCTACTCAACAGGGGTTTCTGGGGCCAACGTCCTGACTTTC	CASSFYSTGVSGANVLTF
once	TRBD1	TRBV28	TRBJ1-2	TGTGCCTCCCGTAGACAGGGAGCTATCTATGGCTACACCTTC	CASRRQGAIYGYTF
.	TRBD1	TRBV6-5	TRBJ2-1	TGTGCCAGCAGTAGGGGACAGGCCTACAATGAGCAGTTCTTC	CASSRGQAYNEQFF
.	.	TRBV18	TRBJ2-5	TGTGCCAGCTCACTTCAGACAGCGACCCAAGAGACCCAGTACTTC	CASSLQTATQETQYF
.	.	TRBV4-1	TRBJ1-2	TGCGCCAGCAGCCAAGCCGACACCTACTATGGCTACACCTTC	CASSQADTYYGYTF
.	.	TRBV7-2	TRBJ2-5	TGTGCCAGCAGTTTACAGGGGAGGGGAGAGACCCAGTACTTC	CASSLQGRGETQYF